The 9 T cell receptor beta chains listed next were all sequenced from one sample in a study of T cell responses to AZD1222 COVID-19 vaccine. Assay used: immunoSEQ multiplex PCR; TCRdb lists only in-frame clones, some missing. The sample has 100,000 to 130,000 clones, more than 70% seen once; the top ten hold 2.5% to 4%. Source: peripheral blood, taken on day 0 of AZD1222 vaccination. The source is an adult in good health.

This chain links TRBV4-2 with TRBJ1-3; D remains unclear. Germline V gene data show CDR1 as LGHNA and CDR2 as YNFKEQ. Trimming removed 0 bases at V and 0 bases at J, with 6 bases between. The length of the CDR3 is 15 residues. CDR3 in amino acids: CASSQEVGSGNTIYF. CDR3 sequence (DNA): TGTGCCAGCAGCCAAGAGGTGGGCTCTGGAAACACCATATATTTT.

This clone has only a few counts. The V and J genes are TRBV7-2 and TRBJ2-7; no reliable D call. The CDR3 is 11 residues long. Looked up from germline, CDR1 is SGHTA and CDR2 is FQGNSA. V shed 5 bases and J shed 0 bases, with 2 bases lying between them. In DNA, the CDR3 is TGTGCCAGCAGCCCCTCCTACGAGCAGTACTTC. This codes for CASSPSYEQYF.

The V gene is TRBV5-1, the J gene TRBJ1-1; a possible D gene is TRBD1 (5 bases). The germline V gene has CDR1 SGHRS and CDR2 YFSETQ. The length of the CDR3 is 14 residues. The V and J ends lost 3 bases and 2 bases respectively, with 11 bases between them. CDR3 bases: TGCGCCAGCAGCTCACAGACAGTCAACACTGAAGCTTTCTTT. This gives the protein CASSSQTVNTEAFF.

The gene calls are TRBV3-1 (or the pseudogene TRBV3-2) and TRBJ1-6, with D maybe TRBD1 (5 bases). This CDR3 is 14 amino acids long. CDR1 and CDR2 (germline): LGHDT, YNNKEL (reference sequence). V was trimmed by 2 bases and J by 8 bases, leaving 10 bases between them. CDR3 sequence reads: CASSQMTGDSPLHF. In DNA, the CDR3 is TGTGCCAGCAGCCAAATGACGGGGGATTCACCCCTCCACTTT.

The V call is TRBV20-1, the J call TRBJ1-6; 7 positions match TRBD1. Germline loops: CDR1 DFQATT, CDR2 SNEGSKA (reference sequence). This CDR3 is 15 amino acids long. J was trimmed by 2 bases and V by 3 bases; bases with no gene match: 4. The CDR3 is CSASETGTYNSPLHF. The CDR3 region has the DNA TGCAGTGCTAGTGAGACAGGGACCTATAATTCACCCCTCCACTTT.

In its sample, this clone was seen once. The V and J genes are TRBV15 and TRBJ1-5; no clear D gene. V was shortened by 1 base and J by 2 bases, with 18 bases between the two germline ends. The germline V gene encodes CDR1 LNHNV and CDR2 YYDKDF (reference sequence). The CDR3 runs 18 residues. The CDR3 DNA sequence: TGTGCCACCAGCAGAGTAGGATTTAGCCGAGGCGGCAATCAGCCCCAGCATTTT. This gives the protein CATSRVGFSRGGNQPQHF.

This rearrangement joins TRBV5-5 to TRBJ2-2, with D unclear. The V gene lost 0 bases and the J gene lost 3 bases, with 9 bases spanning the gap. CDR1 is SGHKS and CDR2 is YYEKEE in the germline V gene (reference sequence). This CDR3 comprises 15 residues. CDR3 sequence reads: CASSLVLGHTGELFF. In nucleotides, the CDR3 is TGTGCCAGCAGCTTGGTATTAGGGCACACCGGGGAGCTGTTTTTT.

J is TRBJ2-2 and V is TRBV5-1; a possible D gene is TRBD2 (6 bases). The CDR3 loop spans 16 amino acids. The germline V gene has CDR1 SGHRS and CDR2 YFSETQ. V gave up 2 bases and J gave up 1 base, with 12 bases separating them. The CDR3 sequence: CASSLLMGGNTGELFF. The CDR3 DNA follows: TGCGCCAGCAGCTTACTTATGGGGGGGAACACCGGGGAGCTGTTTTTT. The full variable domain, rest sourced from reference TRBV5-1 and TRBJ2-2, is KAGVTQTPRYLIKTRGQQVTLSCSPISGHRSVSWYQQTPGQGLQFLFEYFSETQRNKGNFPGRFSGRQFSNSRSEMNVSTLELGDSALYLCASSLLMGGNTGELFFGEGSRLTVL.

The rearrangement links TRBV5-6 to TRBJ1-5; unclear D gene. Trimming shortened V by 1 base and J by 6 bases, and 8 bases separated the two germline ends. Germline V gene sequence: CDR1 SGHDT, CDR2 YYEEEE. The CDR3 loop spans 13 amino acids. The CDR3 reads CASSLSASQPQHF. The CDR3 nucleotides read TGTGCCAGCAGCTTGTCAGCGAGTCAGCCCCAGCATTTT.